The rows below give T cell receptor beta chains drawn from one sample of a study of cytomegalovirus exposure and HLA in healthy donors. The protocol was immunoSEQ multiplex PCR, while the TCRdb copy is restricted to in-frame clones and leaves out a portion. The table has approximately 190,000 clones, 75% to 90% seen once. The sample comprised PBMCs. Receptors were obtained from a man in his forties in good health and CMV-seropositive. Both conserved end residues are part of each CDR3. The order of the fields is CDR3 protein, CDR3 DNA, clone size, D gene, J gene, V gene. A D gene is named only where the DNA matches it firmly. Expanded clones get a size class; other rows say once, few or many, or leave the size out.

CASSTAGGGYEQYF | TGTGCCAGCAGCACGGCAGGGGGCGGCTACGAGCAGTACTTC | NA | TRBD1 | TRBJ2-7 | TRBV5-6
CASSLLAGGNTDTQYF | TGTGCCAGTAGTCTGCTTGCGGGGGGGAACACAGATACGCAGTATTTT | few | TRBD2 | TRBJ2-3 | TRBV19
CATRGGQVFSPLHF | TGTGCCACCAGAGGCGGACAGGTCTTCTCACCCCTCCACTTT | NA | TRBD1 | TRBJ1-6 | TRBV15
CSADRGRTEAFF | TGCAGCGCCGACAGGGGGCGGACTGAAGCTTTCTTT | few | TRBD1 | TRBJ1-1 | TRBV29-1
CASSPDRLPWRGVKNIQYF | TGTGCCAGCAGCCCGGACAGGCTTCCGTGGCGGGGTGTCAAAAACATTCAGTACTTC | NA | NA | TRBJ2-4 | TRBV5-6
CASTAAPAGTYEQYF | TGTGCCAGCACCGCAGCTCCAGCGGGAACCTACGAGCAGTACTTC | NA | TRBD2 | TRBJ2-7 | TRBV6-5
CASSARDSQNTEAFF | TGTGCCAGCAGCGCCCGGGACAGCCAGAACACTGAAGCTTTCTTT | once | TRBD1 | TRBJ1-1 | TRBV9
CASSLTDSNYGYTF | TGCGCCAGCAGCCTTACGGACAGTAACTATGGCTACACCTTC | NA | NA | TRBJ1-2 | TRBV5-1
CASSQARRLEAEAFF | TGTGCCAGCAGCCAAGCCCGGCGGTTGGAGGCTGAAGCTTTCTTT | NA | NA | TRBJ1-1 | TRBV4-2
CASSLVGTGVVETGNTIYF | TGTGCCAGCAGCTTGGTTGGGACAGGGGTTGTTGAGACTGGAAACACCATATATTTT | once | TRBD1 | TRBJ1-3 | TRBV5-6
CASLGGRFGNEQFF | TGTGCCAGTCTCGGGGGGCGCTTTGGCAATGAGCAGTTCTTC | NA | NA | TRBJ2-1 | TRBV21-1
CASSSVYQETQYF | TGTGCCAGCAGCTCCGTGTACCAAGAGACCCAGTACTTC | NA | NA | TRBJ2-5 | TRBV11-1
CASSQGAAYEQYF | TGTGCCAGCAGCCAAGGGGCCGCCTACGAGCAGTACTTC | NA | NA | TRBJ2-7 | TRBV6-5
CASSLFTITGDSNQPQHF | TGTGCCAGCAGCTTATTTACGATCACAGGAGATTCCAATCAGCCCCAGCATTTT | NA | NA | TRBJ1-5 | TRBV7-9
CASSQASTDTQYF | TGCGCCAGCAGCCAAGCGAGTACAGATACGCAGTATTTT | NA | NA | TRBJ2-3 | TRBV4-1
CASSLAGGYQETQYF | TGTGCCAGCAGCTTGGCCGGGGGGTACCAAGAGACCCAGTACTTC | few | TRBD2 | TRBJ2-5 | TRBV5-6
CASTMTSGGTDTQYF | TGTGCCAGCACCATGACTAGCGGTGGCACAGATACGCAGTATTTT | NA | TRBD2 | TRBJ2-3 | TRBV6-5
CASSDTRNQPQHF | TGTGCCAGCAGCGACACCCGTAATCAGCCCCAGCATTTT | NA | NA | TRBJ1-5 | TRBV21-1
CSVEGALEGEGGELFF | TGCAGCGTTGAAGGCGCGCTGGAGGGGGAGGGGGGGGAGCTGTTTTTT | once | NA | TRBJ2-2 | TRBV29-1
CASSRAGGGGEEQYF | TGCGCCAGCAGCCGGGCGGGAGGGGGAGGAGAAGAGCAGTACTTC | NA | TRBD2 | TRBJ2-7 | TRBV5-1
CASSLGVASQIYEQYF | TGTGCCAGCAGCTTAGGCGTAGCAAGCCAAATCTACGAGCAGTACTTC | NA | NA | TRBJ2-7 | TRBV7-6
CASSESFSNYGYTF | TGTGCCAGCAGTGAATCCTTTAGTAACTATGGCTACACCTTC | once | NA | TRBJ1-2 | TRBV6-5
CASSLASSGARAYEQYF | TGTGCCAGCAGCTTAGCGAGTAGCGGGGCGCGGGCCTACGAGCAGTACTTC | NA | TRBD2 | TRBJ2-7 | TRBV7-2
CASSPGGEGEQYF | TGTGCCAGCTCACCAGGGGGCGAGGGAGAGCAGTACTTC | NA | NA | TRBJ2-7 | TRBV18
CASSRRGPKNIQYF | TGTGCCAGCAGCCGCAGGGGGCCCAAAAACATTCAGTACTTC | NA | TRBD1 | TRBJ2-4 | TRBV7-9
CASSFQGGVHTEAFF | TGTGCCAGCAGCTTCCAGGGTGGGGTACACACTGAAGCTTTCTTT | NA | NA | TRBJ1-1 | TRBV7-2
CASSFSAGGETQYF | TGTGCCAGCAGCTTTTCAGCAGGGGGTGAGACCCAGTACTTC | NA | TRBD1 | TRBJ2-5 | TRBV5-4
CASSLSLGGEAFF | TGTGCCAGCAGCTTATCTTTAGGGGGTGAAGCTTTCTTT | NA | NA | TRBJ1-1 | TRBV7-2
CSVGPEEGGYTF | TGCAGCGTTGGGCCGGAGGAAGGTGGCTACACCTTC | NA | NA | TRBJ1-2 | TRBV29-1
CAGRAGSTDTQYF | TGTGCCGGCCGCGCGGGGAGCACAGATACGCAGTATTTT | NA | NA | TRBJ2-3 | TRBV7-8
CASSFLTSEQYF | TGTGCCAGCAGTTTCTTGACATCCGAGCAGTACTTC | NA | NA | TRBJ2-7 | TRBV28
CASSRRPGEQYF | TGTGCCAGCAGCCGACGACCGGGGGAGCAGTACTTC | NA | NA | TRBJ2-7 | TRBV7-8
CASTRLAGANTGELFF | TGCGCCAGCACACGACTAGCGGGGGCGAACACCGGGGAGCTGTTTTTT | NA | TRBD2 | TRBJ2-2 | TRBV5-1
CASSPSGEGQPQHF | TGTGCCAGCTCACCTTCAGGGGAGGGTCAGCCCCAGCATTTT | NA | NA | TRBJ1-5 | TRBV18
CASRGATTGSNEQFF | TGTGCCAGTAGGGGAGCTACGACAGGGTCTAATGAGCAGTTCTTC | NA | TRBD1 | TRBJ2-1 | TRBV19
CASSLPVRNEQYF | TGTGCCAGCAGTCTTCCCGTCAGAAACGAGCAGTACTTC | NA | NA | TRBJ2-7 | TRBV28
CASSLAGGAGNTIYF | TGTGCCAGCAGTCTCGCAGGGGGAGCTGGAAACACCATATATTTT | once | TRBD1 | TRBJ1-3 | TRBV5-4
CASNLGDYEQFF | TGCGCCAGCAATCTTGGGGACTATGAGCAGTTCTTC | many | NA | TRBJ2-1 | TRBV5-1
CASSRAVGHPRETQYF | TGTGCCAGCAGCCGGGCCGTCGGACATCCAAGGGAGACCCAGTACTTC | NA | NA | TRBJ2-5 | TRBV14
CASSNEVEPGQGEAFF | TGTGCCAGTAGTAATGAGGTGGAACCGGGACAGGGAGAAGCTTTCTTT | NA | TRBD1 | TRBJ1-1 | TRBV19
CASSSGVGEQYF | TGTGCCAGCAGCTCGGGTGTAGGCGAGCAGTACTTC | NA | NA | TRBJ2-7 | TRBV5-4
CASSARLATNTDTQYF | TGTGCCAGCAGCGCGAGACTAGCAACAAACACAGATACGCAGTATTTT | NA | TRBD2 | TRBJ2-3 | TRBV9
CASSPLSGGYSTDTQYF | TGTGCCAGCAGCCCTCTTAGCGGGGGGTACAGCACAGATACGCAGTATTTT | NA | TRBD2 | TRBJ2-3 | TRBV7-3
CASSPGVADTQYF | TGTGCCAGCAGCCCGGGGGTGGCAGATACGCAGTATTTT | NA | NA | TRBJ2-3 | TRBV27
CASSFDRSYEQYF | TGTGCCAGCAGTTTTGACAGATCCTACGAGCAGTACTTC | once | NA | TRBJ2-7 | TRBV27
CASSLSGQGLLNSPLHF | TGTGCCAGCAGCTTAAGCGGACAGGGCCTCCTTAATTCACCCCTCCACTTT | NA | TRBD1 | TRBJ1-6 | TRBV7-2
CASTKLGLGYGEQFF | TGTGCCAGCACTAAGCTAGGACTAGGGTATGGTGAGCAGTTCTTC | NA | TRBD2 | TRBJ2-1 | TRBV6-5
CASSLRAGQSNSPLHF | TGCGCCAGCAGCTTGAGGGCGGGACAGAGTAATTCACCCCTCCACTTT | NA | TRBD1 | TRBJ1-6 | TRBV5-1